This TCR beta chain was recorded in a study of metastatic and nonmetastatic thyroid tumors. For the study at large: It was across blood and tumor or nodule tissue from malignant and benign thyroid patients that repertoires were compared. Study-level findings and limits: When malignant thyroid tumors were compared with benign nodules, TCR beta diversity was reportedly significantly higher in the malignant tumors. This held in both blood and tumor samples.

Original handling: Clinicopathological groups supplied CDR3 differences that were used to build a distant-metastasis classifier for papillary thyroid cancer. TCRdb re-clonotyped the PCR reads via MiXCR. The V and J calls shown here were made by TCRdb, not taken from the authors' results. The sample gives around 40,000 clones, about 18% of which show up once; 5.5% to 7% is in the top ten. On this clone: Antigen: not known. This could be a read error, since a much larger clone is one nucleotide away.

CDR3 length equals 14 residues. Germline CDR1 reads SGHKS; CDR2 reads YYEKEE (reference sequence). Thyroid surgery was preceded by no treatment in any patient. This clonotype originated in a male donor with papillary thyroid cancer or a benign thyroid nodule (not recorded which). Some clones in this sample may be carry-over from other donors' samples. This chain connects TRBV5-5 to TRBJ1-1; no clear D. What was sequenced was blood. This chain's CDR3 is CASSLEYSNTEALF. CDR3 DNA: TGTGCCAGCAGCTTGGAATACTCCAACACTGAAGCTCTCTTT.